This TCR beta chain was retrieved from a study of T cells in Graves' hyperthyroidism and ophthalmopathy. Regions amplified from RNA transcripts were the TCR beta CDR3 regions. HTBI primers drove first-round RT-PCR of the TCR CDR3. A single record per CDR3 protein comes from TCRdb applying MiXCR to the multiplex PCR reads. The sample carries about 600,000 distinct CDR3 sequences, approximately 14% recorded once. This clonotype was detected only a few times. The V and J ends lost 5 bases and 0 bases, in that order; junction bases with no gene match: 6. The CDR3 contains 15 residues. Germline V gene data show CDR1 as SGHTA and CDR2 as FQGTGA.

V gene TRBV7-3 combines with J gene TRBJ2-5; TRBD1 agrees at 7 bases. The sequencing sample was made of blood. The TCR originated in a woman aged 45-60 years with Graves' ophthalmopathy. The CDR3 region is CASSLGQDHQETQYF. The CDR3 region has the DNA TGTGCCAGCAGCCTAGGACAGGATCACCAAGAGACCCAGTACTTC. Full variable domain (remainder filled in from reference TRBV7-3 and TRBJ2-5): GAGVSQTPSNKVTEKGKYVELRCDPISGHTALYWYRQSLGQGPEFLIYFQGTGAADDSGLPNDRFFAVRPEGSVSTLKIQRTERGDSAVYLCASSLGQDHQETQYFGPGTRLLVL.